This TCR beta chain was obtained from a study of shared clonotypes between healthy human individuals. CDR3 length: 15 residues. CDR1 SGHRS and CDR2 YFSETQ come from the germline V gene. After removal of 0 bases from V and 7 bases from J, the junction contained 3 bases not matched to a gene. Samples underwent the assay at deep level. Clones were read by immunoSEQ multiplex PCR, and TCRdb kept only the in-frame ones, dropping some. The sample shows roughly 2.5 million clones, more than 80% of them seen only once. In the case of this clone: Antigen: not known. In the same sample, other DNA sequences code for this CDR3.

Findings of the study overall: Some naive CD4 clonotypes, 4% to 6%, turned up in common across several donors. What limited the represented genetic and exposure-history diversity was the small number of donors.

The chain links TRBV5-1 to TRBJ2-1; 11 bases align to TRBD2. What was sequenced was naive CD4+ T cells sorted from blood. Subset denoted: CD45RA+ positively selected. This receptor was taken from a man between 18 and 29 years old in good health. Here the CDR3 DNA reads TGCGCCAGCAGCTTGGCGAGGACTAGCGGGAATGAGCAGTTCTTC. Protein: CASSLARTSGNEQFF.